This TCR beta chain is from a study of cytomegalovirus exposure and HLA in healthy donors. Use of 60 Vbeta and 13 Jbeta primers characterized the PCR. Clones were sequenced by immunoSEQ multiplex PCR, and TCRdb holds only the in-frame ones, with some missing. The sample contains 90,000 to 120,000 clones, about three quarters of which appear only once. Germline CDR1 reads SGHTA; CDR2 reads FQGTGA. The length of the CDR3 is 16 residues. This clone was detected once. The junction departs from the called germline gene at one end, perhaps through a read error. This sequence joins TRBV7-3 and TRBJ2-1; TRBD2 aligns across 11 bases. Specimen: PBMCs. This TCR was recovered from a man under 40 in good health and CMV-seronegative. The DNA of the CDR3 is TGTGCCAGCAGCCTAACTAGCGGGGGTTCCTACAATGAGCAGTTCTTC. Encoded protein: CASSLTSGGSYNEQFF.